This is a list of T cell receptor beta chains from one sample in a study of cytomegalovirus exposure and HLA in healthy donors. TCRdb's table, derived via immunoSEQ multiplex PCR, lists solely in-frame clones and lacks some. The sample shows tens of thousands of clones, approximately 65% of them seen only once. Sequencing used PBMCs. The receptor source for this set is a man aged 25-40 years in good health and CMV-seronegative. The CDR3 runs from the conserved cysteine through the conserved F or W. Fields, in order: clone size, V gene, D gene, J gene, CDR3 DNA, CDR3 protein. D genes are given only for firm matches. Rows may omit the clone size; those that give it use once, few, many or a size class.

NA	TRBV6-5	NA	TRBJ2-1	TGTGCCAGCAGTTACTCCGCCAGGTACAATGAGCAGTTCTTC	CASSYSARYNEQFF
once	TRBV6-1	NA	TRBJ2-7	TGTGCCAGCAGTGAAAAACGGACAGCTAGCGAGCAGTACTTC	CASSEKRTASEQYF
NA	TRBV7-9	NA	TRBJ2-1	TGTGCCAGCAGCTTAAGGTCAGGGAATAATGAGCAGTTCTTC	CASSLRSGNNEQFF
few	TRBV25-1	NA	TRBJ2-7	TGTGCCAGCAGCAGAACAGCTTCCTACGAGCAGTACTTC	CASSRTASYEQYF
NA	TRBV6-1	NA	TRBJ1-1	TGTGCCAGCAGGCCCAGGGAGAACACTGAAGCTTTCTTT	CASRPRENTEAFF
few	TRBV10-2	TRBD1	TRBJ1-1	TGCGCCAGCAGCTACAGGGGGCAGGACACTGAAGCTTTCTTT	CASSYRGQDTEAFF
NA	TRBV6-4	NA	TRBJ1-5	TGTGCCAGCAGTGAATCACACGGGAATCAGCCCCAGCATTTT	CASSESHGNQPQHF
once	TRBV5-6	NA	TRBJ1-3	TGTGCCAGCAGCTTGGTTGGAGGAGCCTCTGGAAACACCATATATTTT	CASSLVGGASGNTIYF
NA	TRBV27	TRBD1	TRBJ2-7	TGTGCCAGCATTCGTTGGGGACAGGGACAAACCTACGAGCAGTACTTC	CASIRWGQGQTYEQYF
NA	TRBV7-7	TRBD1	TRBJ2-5	TGTGCTAGCAGTCCGAGGACAGGGACGTACCAAGAGACCCAGTACTTC	CASSPRTGTYQETQYF
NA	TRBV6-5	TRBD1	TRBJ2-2	TGTGCCAGCAGGACAGGGTTCACCGGGGAGCTGTTTTTT	CASRTGFTGELFF
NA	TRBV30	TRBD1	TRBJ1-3	TGTGCCTGGAGTGACAGGGGCGGTGGAAACACCATATATTTT	CAWSDRGGGNTIYF
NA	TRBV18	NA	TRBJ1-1	TGTGCCAGCTCACCGTACATGAACACTGAAGCTTTCTTT	CASSPYMNTEAFF
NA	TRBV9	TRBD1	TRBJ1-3	TGTGCCAGCAGCGGCGTCCCGGGACAGGGGGCGAAAGGAAACACCATATATTTT	CASSGVPGQGAKGNTIYF
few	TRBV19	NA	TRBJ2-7	TGTGCCAGTAGTATAGGACGAGGGAGCTACGAGCAGTACTTC	CASSIGRGSYEQYF
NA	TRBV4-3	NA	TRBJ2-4	TGCGCCAGCAGCCAAGACAGGGTGGGTAACATTCAGTACTTC	CASSQDRVGNIQYF
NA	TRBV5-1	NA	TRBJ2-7	TGCGCCAGCAGCGAGAGGGGGGGACTCGCCTACGAGCAGTACTTC	CASSERGGLAYEQYF
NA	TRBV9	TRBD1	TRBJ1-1	TGTGCCAGCAGCGTAGCTTTAGGGGGCGAAGCTTTCTTT	CASSVALGGEAFF
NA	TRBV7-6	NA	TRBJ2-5	TGTGCCAGCAGCCAACTAGGGGAGACCCAGTACTTC	CASSQLGETQYF
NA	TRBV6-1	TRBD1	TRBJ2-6	TGTGCCAGCAGCACAGGGGATGGGGCCAACGTCCTGACTTTC	CASSTGDGANVLTF
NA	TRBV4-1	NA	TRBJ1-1	TGCGCCAGCAGCCAAGATGGGGAGGGGTCCCAGGGCACTGAAGCTTTCTTT	CASSQDGEGSQGTEAFF
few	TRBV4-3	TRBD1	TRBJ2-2	TGCGCCAGCAGCCAGGACTCGGGACAGGAGGCCACCGGGGAGCTGTTTTTT	CASSQDSGQEATGELFF
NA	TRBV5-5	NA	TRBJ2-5	TGTGCCAGCAGCTTGGGCGCGGTCTCTGGGACCCAGTACTTC	CASSLGAVSGTQYF
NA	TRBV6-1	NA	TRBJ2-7	TGTGCCAGCAGTGAATGGATGACAGATAGCTCCTACGAGCAGTACTTC	CASSEWMTDSSYEQYF
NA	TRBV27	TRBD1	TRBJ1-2	TGTGCCAGCAGTTTAGCGGACAGGGTTTACGGCTACACCTTC	CASSLADRVYGYTF
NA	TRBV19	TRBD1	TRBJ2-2	TGTGCCACAAAAGAGGGGGCTAACGCGAACACCGGGGAGCTGTTTTTT	CATKEGANANTGELFF
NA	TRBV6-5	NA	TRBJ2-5	TGTGCCAGCCGTACTTTGTCAGAGACCCAGTACTTC	CASRTLSETQYF
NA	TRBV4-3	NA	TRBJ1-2	TGCGCCAGCAGCCAAGAGGCCCAACTGCGGTATGGCTACACCTTC	CASSQEAQLRYGYTF
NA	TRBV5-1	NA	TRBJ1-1	TGCGCCAGCAGCTTGTCTCCAGTAGGGACTACTGAAGCTTTCTTT	CASSLSPVGTTEAFF
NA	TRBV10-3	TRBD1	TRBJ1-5	TGTGCCATCAGTGAGTCCATACAGGGGGACAATCAGCCCCAGCATTTT	CAISESIQGDNQPQHF
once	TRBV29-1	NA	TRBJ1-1	TGCAGCGTCTACTCAGGCATGAACACTGAAGCTTTCTTT	CSVYSGMNTEAFF
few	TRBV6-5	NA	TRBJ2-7	TGTGCCAGCAGTTACGTATGGGGTAACAGGGCCGAGCAGTACTTC	CASSYVWGNRAEQYF
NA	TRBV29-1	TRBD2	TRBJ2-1	TGCAGCGTTCCGGGACTAGCGGGGGGGATCTCCTACAATGAGCAGTTCTTC	CSVPGLAGGISYNEQFF
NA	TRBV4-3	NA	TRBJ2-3	TGCGCCAGCAGCCTTCGCGGTGTCCAGAATACGCAGTATTTT	CASSLRGVQNTQYF
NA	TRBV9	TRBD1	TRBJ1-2	TGTGCCAGCAGCGCCGACAGGGCCTATGGCTACACCTTC	CASSADRAYGYTF
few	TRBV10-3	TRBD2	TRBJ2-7	TGTGCCACGTCCCTAGGGGAGGGCGAGCAGTACTTC	CATSLGEGEQYF
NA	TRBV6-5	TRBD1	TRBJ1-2	TGTGCCAGCAGTTACTCCGGACAGGGTGGGCTCTATGGCTACACCTTC	CASSYSGQGGLYGYTF
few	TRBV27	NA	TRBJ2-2	TGTGCCAGCAGTTTAACAGGCGAAAACACCGGGGAGCTGTTTTTT	CASSLTGENTGELFF
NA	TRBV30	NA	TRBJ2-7	TGTGCCTGGAGGCCGTTTGGGGGCTACGAGCAGTACTTC	CAWRPFGGYEQYF
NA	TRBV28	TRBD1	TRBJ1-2	TGTGCCAGCAGACCTCCCGGGACAGCGAATGGCTACACCTTC	CASRPPGTANGYTF
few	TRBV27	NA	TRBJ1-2	TGTGCCAGCAGTTTCGGAGATCCCTTAGCTAACTATGGCTACACCTTC	CASSFGDPLANYGYTF
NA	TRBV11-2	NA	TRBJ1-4	TGTGCCAGCAGCCAGGACAGTCTTAATGAAAAACTGTTTTTT	CASSQDSLNEKLFF
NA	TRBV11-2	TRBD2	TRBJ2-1	TGTGCCAGCAGCTTAGATCCTGGGGGGGGGTACAATGAGCAGTTCTTC	CASSLDPGGGYNEQFF
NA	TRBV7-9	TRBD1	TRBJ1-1	TGTGCCAGCAGCCCCCCCGACAGGGTACCTGAAGCTTTCTTT	CASSPPDRVPEAFF
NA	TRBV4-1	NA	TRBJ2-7	TGCGCCAGCAGCCATGATTCTATCGAGCAGTACTTC	CASSHDSIEQYF
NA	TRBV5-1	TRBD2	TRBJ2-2	TGCGCCAGCAGCTTGGTGAGGGCCAGCGGGACGAACACCGGGGAGCTGTTTTTT	CASSLVRASGTNTGELFF
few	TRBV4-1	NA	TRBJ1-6	TGCGCCAGCAGCCAAGGGACTCCAGGCGATTCACCCCTCCACTTT	CASSQGTPGDSPLHF
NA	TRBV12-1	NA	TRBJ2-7	TGTGCCAGCAGCTTGGAGGCCAAATCCTATTTAGGTATTTCCTACGAGCAGTACTTC	CASSLEAKSYLGISYEQYF
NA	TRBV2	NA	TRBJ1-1	TGTGCCAGCAGGGTCACTCGAGCAAGTGAAGCTTTCTTT	CASRVTRASEAFF
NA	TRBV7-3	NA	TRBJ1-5	TGTGCCAGCAGCCTAACGGGTGGAGGAAGACAGCCCCAGCATTTT	CASSLTGGGRQPQHF